This TCR beta chain was observed in a study of CD8 T cells in ankylosing spondylitis. The CDR3 has 16 amino acids. Trimming pared 4 bases from V and 0 bases from J, leaving 13 bases between. Germline-derived CDR1 and CDR2 are SGHKS and YYEKEE (reference sequence). One entry per CDR3 protein, called by TCRdb with MiXCR from the 5' RACE reads. The sample holds 200,000 to 300,000 distinct CDR3 sequences, 8.6% seen once. This clonotype has ten or more counts. The receptor's source is a male donor with ankylosing spondylitis or in good health (not recorded which). V usage is TRBV5-5 and J usage is TRBJ2-2, with D perhaps matching TRBD2 (5 bases). The sequencing input was blood, either unsorted or a sorted T cell fraction (not recorded which). Here the CDR3 DNA reads TGTGCCAGCAGCCCCCGGGGAGATACGAACACCGGGGAGCTGTTTTTT. This sequence encodes CASSPRGDTNTGELFF.